These 22 T cell receptor beta chains were all obtained from the same sample, sequenced in a study of somatic mutations in cytotoxic T cells in rheumatoid arthritis. TCRdb's table, derived via immunoSEQ multiplex PCR, lists solely in-frame clones and lacks some. The sample contains 15,000 to 20,000 clones, approximately 80% of which appear only once. Sequences were obtained from CD8+ T cells sorted from blood. The receptors here all came from a woman aged 50 to 60 in good health.

This chain connects TRBV7-9 to TRBJ1-1; D call uncertain. The V and J ends lost 3 bases and 2 bases respectively, with 7 bases between them. Germline V CDR1 and CDR2: SEHNR, FQNEAQ (reference sequence). The CDR3 length is 13 residues. The CDR3 region is CASSFRENTEAFF. In DNA, the CDR3 is TGTGCCAGCAGCTTCCGGGAAAACACTGAAGCTTTCTTT.

The gene calls are TRBV5-1 and TRBJ2-2; 13 bases agree with TRBD2. The germline V gene encodes CDR1 SGHRS and CDR2 YFSETQ. The CDR3 loop spans 19 amino acids. V trimming: 1 base; J trimming: 4 bases; junction bases outside the gene matches: 10. The CDR3 loop is CASSLTSGGEFAGTGELFF. CDR3 nucleotide sequence: TGCGCCAGCAGCTTGACTAGCGGGGGGGAGTTCGCGGGCACCGGGGAGCTGTTTTTT.

The chain uses TRBV10-3 and TRBJ2-7; tentatively, D is TRBD2 (6 bases). Trimming took 3 bases from V and 2 from J, leaving 29 bases between them. Germline values: CDR1 ENHRY, CDR2 SYGVKD. This CDR3 is built from 20 residues. The CDR3 is CAISDSTGTVMRLDPYEQYF. CDR3 DNA: TGTGCCATCAGTGATTCCACCGGGACGGTTATGAGACTAGACCCCTACGAGCAGTACTTC.

Here the CDR3 reads CASSLNPTGQHEQYF. DNA of the CDR3: TGTGCCAGCTCACTAAATCCGACAGGGCAGCACGAGCAGTACTTC. The gene calls are TRBV18 and TRBJ2-7; 7 positions match TRBD1. The V segment lost 4 bases and the J segment 5 bases; nucleotides outside the gene matches: 11. The germline V gene has CDR1 KGHSH and CDR2 LQKENI. The CDR3 sequence is 15 residues long. Full variable domain (rest looked up from reference TRBV18 and TRBJ2-7): NAGVMQNPRHLVRRRGQEARLRCSPMKGHSHVYWYRQLPEEGLKFMVYLQKENIIDESGMPKERFSAEFPKEGPSILRIQQVVRGDSAAYFCASSLNPTGQHEQYFGPGTRLTVT.

CDR3 residues: CASSLTRGGATQYF. CDR3 bases: TGTGCCAGCAGCCTCACTAGGGGGGGGGCGACCCAGTACTTC. The chain recombines TRBV13 with TRBJ2-5; possible D gene TRBD2, 7 bases. The germline V gene encodes CDR1 PRHDT and CDR2 FYEKMQ (reference sequence). The germline V and J ends were trimmed by 5 bases and 7 bases, with 17 bases remaining between them. This CDR3 region has 14 residues.

The chain employs TRBV6-5 and TRBJ2-2; D is ambiguous. The CDR3 is 13 amino acids. CDR1 is MNHEY and CDR2 is SVGAGI in the germline V gene. V dropped 6 bases and J dropped 3 bases, with 8 bases sitting between them. CDR3 amino acids: CASSAGYTGELFF. In nucleotides, the CDR3 is TGTGCCAGCAGCGCCGGGTACACCGGGGAGCTGTTTTTT.

This chain links TRBV11-2 with TRBJ1-2; D possibly corresponds to TRBD1 (5 bases). Trimming stripped 0 bases from V and 7 bases from J, with 6 bases between. Germline V lookup: CDR1 SGHAT, CDR2 FQNNGV. This CDR3 comprises 12 residues. The CDR3 bases are TGTGCCAGCAGCTTAGACGGGGGTGGCTACACCTTC. Amino acids: CASSLDGGGYTF.

The chain recombines TRBV9 with TRBJ2-7, with no clear D. Trimming took off 0 bases at V and 4 bases at J, with 8 bases between the two ends. The CDR3 is 13 amino acids. CDR1 and CDR2 from the germline V gene are SGDLS and YYNGEE. CDR3 DNA: TGTGCCAGCAGCGTAGATTATGGGTACGAGCAGTACTTC. Protein product: CASSVDYGYEQYF.

The chain employs TRBV27 and TRBJ2-3; 7 nucleotides agree with TRBD2. Germline values: CDR1 MNHEY, CDR2 SMNVEV (reference sequence). With 0 bases clipped from V and 6 bases from J, the junction kept 9 bases outside the gene matches. This CDR3 is 16 amino acids long. CDR3 nucleotide sequence: TGTGCCAGCAGTTTATCCATTGGCGGGGGAGGGGATACGCAGTATTTT. It yields the protein CASSLSIGGGGDTQYF.

The V and J genes are TRBV18 and TRBJ1-1; the D is unclear. Germline loops: CDR1 KGHSH, CDR2 LQKENI. The CDR3 covers 13 residues. Trimming took off 5 bases at V and 3 bases at J, with 10 bases between the two ends. CDR3 nucleotides: TGTGCCAGCTCAGCCCGGGGAGACACTGAAGCTTTCTTT. Protein sequence: CASSARGDTEAFF.

This chain uses TRBV27 with TRBJ2-2; D is perhaps TRBD1 or TRBD2 (7 bases each). With 2 bases removed from V and 6 bases from J, the gap between germline ends came to 10 bases. From germline, CDR1 is MNHEY and CDR2 SMNVEV (reference sequence). CDR3 length equals 14 residues. The CDR3 DNA follows: TGTGCCAGCAGTTTACAGGGGGGGTCCGGGGAGCTGTTTTTT. It encodes CASSLQGGSGELFF.

Points on this clone: The germline gene is not matched at one end of the junction; a read error may be the cause. The chain recombines TRBV30 with TRBJ1-1; TRBD1 matches 11 bases. Per germline, CDR1 GTSNPN and CDR2 SVGIG (reference sequence). This CDR3 region has 10 residues. The CDR3 coding sequence is TGTGCCTCGGAGGACAGGGGGCCTCTGTTT. As protein: CASEDRGPLF.

This clone has more than one count but fewer than ten. The chain links TRBV30 to TRBJ1-1, with D tentatively TRBD1 (6 bases). Germline lookup yields CDR1 GTSNPN and CDR2 SVGIG (reference sequence). Trimming cost V 8 bases and J 0 bases, with 10 bases left between them. The CDR3 length is 12 residues. The CDR3: CASRDMNTEAFF. The CDR3 DNA follows: TGTGCCAGCCGGGACATGAACACTGAAGCTTTCTTT. Full variable domain (rest looked up from reference TRBV30 and TRBJ1-1): SQTIHQWPATLVQPVGSPLSLECTVEGTSNPNLYWYRQAAGRGLQLLFYSVGIGQISSEVPQNLSASRPQDRQFILSSKKLLLSDSGFYLCASRDMNTEAFFGQGTRLTVV.

This chain connects TRBV6-4 to TRBJ1-1; TRBD1 is a possible D gene (6 bases). This CDR3 is built from 15 residues. The V end was cut by 6 bases, the J end by 3 bases, with 17 bases between. In germline, CDR1 is MRHNA, CDR2 SNTAGT. As DNA, the CDR3 is TGTGCCAGCAGGGCAGGGAGGGGGGGAGACACTGAAGCTTTCTTT. Protein sequence: CASRAGRGGDTEAFF.

With respect to this clone: The junction shows a germline mismatch at one end, possibly a read error. The chain uses TRBV6-1 and TRBJ1-2; D unclear. The CDR3 loop spans 14 amino acids. CDR1 is MNHNS and CDR2 is SASEGT in the germline V gene. CDR3: CVSVGRVLNYGYTF. The CDR3 nucleotides read TGTGTCAGCGTCGGTCGGGTCTTGAACTATGGCTACACCTTC.

This chain links TRBV11-3 with TRBJ2-2; perhaps TRBD1 as D (6 bases). Germline V gives CDR1 SGHNT, CDR2 YENEEA. There are 12 residues in the CDR3. V was pared by 5 bases and J by 5 bases, with 6 bases between. The CDR3: CASSQGTGELFF. The CDR3, as DNA: TGTGCCAGCAGCCAGGGGACCGGGGAGCTGTTTTTT.

The V call is TRBV4-3, the J call TRBJ2-5; possibly TRBD2 for D (5 bases). The CDR3 sequence is 13 residues long. Per the germline V gene, CDR1 is LGHNA and CDR2 is YSLEER. V shed 2 bases and J shed 5 bases, with 9 bases lying between them. This chain's CDR3 is CASSQLEGETQYF. In nucleotides, the CDR3 is TGCGCCAGCAGCCAACTAGAGGGTGAGACCCAGTACTTC.

This rearrangement joins TRBV28 to TRBJ2-3; the match to TRBD2 covers 9 bases. Looked up from germline, CDR1 is MDHEN and CDR2 is SYDVKM. This CDR3 comprises 18 residues. The ends lost 4 bases at V and 3 bases at J; junction bases unmatched: 14. CDR3 nucleotides: TGTGCCAGCAGTTGGACCTCGATTAGCGGGGGCAGGACAGATACGCAGTATTTT. Encoded protein: CASSWTSISGGRTDTQYF.

This clone occurred a few times. The V call is TRBV6-1, the J call TRBJ2-2, with 8 bases matching TRBD1. Germline V gene sequence: CDR1 MNHNS, CDR2 SASEGT. This CDR3 comprises 16 residues. Germline trimming cut 1 base from V and 7 bases from J; bases unmatched to any gene: 8. CDR3: CASSEDAGGAGGELFF. The CDR3 DNA sequence: TGTGCCAGCAGTGAAGACGCAGGGGGCGCGGGCGGGGAGCTGTTTTTT.

The chain uses TRBV10-3 and TRBJ1-1; 12 bases are a match to TRBD1. V lost 4 bases, J lost 6 bases, and 9 bases stayed unmatched. CDR3 length: 16 residues. Germline V CDR1 and CDR2: ENHRY, SYGVKD. The CDR3 protein is CAISAGQGARSPEAFF. The CDR3 DNA reads as TGTGCCATCAGTGCGGGACAGGGGGCGCGGAGCCCTGAAGCTTTCTTT.

The CDR3 protein is CASSQGGRAGGRDTQYF. In nucleotides, the CDR3 is TGTGCCAGCAGCCAAGGGGGAAGAGCGGGAGGGAGAGATACGCAGTATTTT. The V and J genes are TRBV14 and TRBJ2-3, with 10 positions matching TRBD2. CDR1 is SGHDN and CDR2 is FVKESK in the germline V gene. V lost 1 base to trimming and J lost 5 bases; unmatched junction nucleotides: 9. The CDR3 has 17 residues.

The chain has TRBV11-1 and TRBJ2-3, with a tentative D call TRBD1 (6 bases). Trimming removed 1 base at V and 6 bases at J, with 11 bases between. The CDR3 runs to 14 residues. CDR1 is SGHAT and CDR2 is FQDESV in the germline V gene (reference sequence). DNA for the CDR3: TGTGCCAGCAGCTTAGAAGTGAGGGGGGATACGCAGTATTTT. It yields the protein CASSLEVRGDTQYF. The full variable domain, rest sourced from reference TRBV11-1 and TRBJ2-3, is EAEVAQSPRYKITEKSQAVAFWCDPISGHATLYWYRQILGQGPELLVQFQDESVVDDSQLPKDRFSAERLKGVDSTLKIQPAELGDSAMYLCASSLEVRGDTQYFGPGTRLTVL.